The 8 T cell receptor beta chains listed next were all sequenced from one sample in a study of OX40 agonist ivuxolimab in advanced cancers. Produced via immunoSEQ multiplex PCR; TCRdb's table is partial and in-frame only. The profile covers just under 35,000 clones, with roughly 90% appearing a single time and 33% taken by the ten largest. Here the sequenced sample was CD4+ or CD8+ T cells sorted from blood, taken in a trial of the OX40 agonist ivuxolimab. The receptors come from an adult with an advanced solid tumor such as melanoma, head and neck, liver or kidney cancer.

The V call is TRBV4-3, the J call TRBJ2-1; 11 bases are shared with TRBD2. Germline assignment: CDR1 LGHNA and CDR2 YSLEER. The CDR3 covers 15 residues. V lost 2 bases and J lost 7; bases outside the gene matches: 4. The CDR3 DNA is TGCGCCAGCAGCCAACTTCGGACTAGCGGGAATGAGCAGTTCTTC. Its protein is CASSQLRTSGNEQFF.

The count of this clone is one. The chain recombines TRBV9 with TRBJ2-5; possibly TRBD2 for D (5 bases). The germline V and J ends were trimmed by 2 bases and 3 bases, with 11 bases remaining between them. This CDR3 has 14 residues. Per the germline V gene, CDR1 is SGDLS and CDR2 is YYNGEE. As DNA, the CDR3 is TGTGCCAGCAGCGTCTGGGCCGGGGAAGAGACCCAGTACTTC. Its protein product is CASSVWAGEETQYF.

The CDR3 DNA reads as TGTGCCAGCAGAGGACAGGCCGACCTTGAAGCTTTCTTT. Its translation: CASRGQADLEAFF. This chain links TRBV6-5 with TRBJ1-1; 7 positions agree with TRBD1. Germline CDR1 reads MNHEY; CDR2 reads SVGAGI. The CDR3 has 13 amino acids. The V segment lost 6 bases and the J segment 7 bases; nucleotides outside the gene matches: 8.

The chain combines TRBV19 with TRBJ1-1; D not certain. The CDR3 has 12 residues. The ends were cut back, 5 bases at V and 3 bases at J, with 7 bases in the middle. The germline V gene encodes CDR1 LNHDA and CDR2 SQIVND (reference sequence). The chain's CDR3 is CASSAEYTEAFF. The CDR3 nucleotides are TGTGCCAGTAGTGCCGAGTACACTGAAGCTTTCTTT. The variable domain in full, with the rest retrieved from reference TRBV19 and TRBJ1-1, is DGGITQSPKYLFRKEGQNVTLSCEQNLNHDAMYWYRQDPGQGLRLIYYSQIVNDFQKGDIAEGYSVSREKKESFPLTVTSAQKNPTAFYLCASSAEYTEAFFGQGTRLTVV.

The chain uses TRBV4-3 and TRBJ1-2; 7 positions agree with TRBD1. The germline V gene has CDR1 LGHNA and CDR2 YSLEER. This CDR3 comprises 14 residues. Trimming took 2 bases from V and 2 from J; bases not matched to a gene: 2. In DNA form, the CDR3 reads TGCGCCAGCAGCCAACACAGGGGAAACTATGGCTACACCTTC. This encodes CASSQHRGNYGYTF.

The chain employs TRBV28 and TRBJ1-1; no clear D gene. Germline CDR1 is MDHEN and CDR2 is SYDVKM. V was cut by 6 bases and J by 1 base, with 9 bases left in between. The CDR3 is 13 residues long. The CDR3 loop is CASSPVANTEAFF. The CDR3 DNA follows: TGTGCCAGCAGCCCAGTTGCGAACACTGAAGCTTTCTTT.

This clone was detected only once. The chain uses TRBV7-8 and TRBJ1-5; D perhaps matches TRBD1 (6 bases). Trimming removed 1 base at V and 3 bases at J, with 13 bases between. The CDR3 has 16 amino acids. Germline assignment: CDR1 SGHVS and CDR2 FQNEAQ. The DNA for the CDR3 is TGTGCCAGCAGCTTAGGGGTAGGGGGGCTCAATCAGCCCCAGCATTTT. It encodes CASSLGVGGLNQPQHF.

The chain employs TRBV4-3 and TRBJ2-5; 8 bases align to TRBD1. V was clipped by 2 bases and J by 0 bases; unmatched bases: 5. This CDR3 is built from 16 residues. Germline V gene sequence: CDR1 LGHNA, CDR2 YSLEER. This chain's CDR3 is CASSQKDRAYQETQYF. CDR3 nucleotides: TGCGCCAGCAGCCAAAAGGACAGGGCGTACCAAGAGACCCAGTACTTC.